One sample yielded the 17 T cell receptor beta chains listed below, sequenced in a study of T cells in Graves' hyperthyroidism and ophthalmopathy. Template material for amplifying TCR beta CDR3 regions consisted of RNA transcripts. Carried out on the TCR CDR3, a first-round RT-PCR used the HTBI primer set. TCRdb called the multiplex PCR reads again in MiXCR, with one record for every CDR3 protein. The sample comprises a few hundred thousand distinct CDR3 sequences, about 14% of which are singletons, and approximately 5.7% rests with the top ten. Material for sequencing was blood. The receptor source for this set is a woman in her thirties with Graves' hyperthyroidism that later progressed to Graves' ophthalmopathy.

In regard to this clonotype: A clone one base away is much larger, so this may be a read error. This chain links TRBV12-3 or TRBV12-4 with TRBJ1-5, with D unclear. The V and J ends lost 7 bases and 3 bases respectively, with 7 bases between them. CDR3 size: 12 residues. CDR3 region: CASTGTNQPQHF. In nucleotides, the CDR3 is TGTGCCAGCACGGGTACCAATCAGCCCCAGCATTTT.

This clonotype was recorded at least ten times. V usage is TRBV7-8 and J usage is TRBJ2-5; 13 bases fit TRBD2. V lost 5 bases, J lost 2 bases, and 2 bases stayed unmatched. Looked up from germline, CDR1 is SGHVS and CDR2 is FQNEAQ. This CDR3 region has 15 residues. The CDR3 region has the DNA TGTGCCAGCAGCCAGGGACTAGCGGGACAAGAGACCCAGTACTTC. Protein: CASSQGLAGQETQYF.

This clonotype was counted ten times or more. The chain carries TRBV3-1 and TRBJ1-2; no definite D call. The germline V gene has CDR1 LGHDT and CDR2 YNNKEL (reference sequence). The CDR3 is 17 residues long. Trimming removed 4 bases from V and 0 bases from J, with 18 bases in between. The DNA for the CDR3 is TGTGCCAGCAGCCCCAACGCGCGGGCCCCTGCTAACTATGGCTACACCTTC. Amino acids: CASSPNARAPANYGYTF. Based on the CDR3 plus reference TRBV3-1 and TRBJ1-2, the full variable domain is DTAVSQTPKYLVTQMGNDKSIKCEQNLGHDTMYWYKQDSKKFLKIMFSYNNKELIINETVPNRFSPKSPDKAHLNLHINSLELGDSAVYFCASSPNARAPANYGYTFGSGTRLTVV.

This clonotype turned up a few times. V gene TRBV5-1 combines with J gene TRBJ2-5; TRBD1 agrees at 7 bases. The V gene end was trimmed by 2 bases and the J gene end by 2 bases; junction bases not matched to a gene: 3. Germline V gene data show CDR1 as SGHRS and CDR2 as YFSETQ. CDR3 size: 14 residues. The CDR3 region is CASSFGQAQETQYF. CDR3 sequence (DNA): TGCGCCAGCAGCTTCGGACAGGCTCAAGAGACCCAGTACTTC.

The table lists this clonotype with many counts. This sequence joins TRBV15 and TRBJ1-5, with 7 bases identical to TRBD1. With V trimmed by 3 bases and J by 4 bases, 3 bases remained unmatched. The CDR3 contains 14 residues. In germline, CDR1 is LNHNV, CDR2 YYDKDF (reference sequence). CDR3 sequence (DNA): TGTGCCACCAGCAGGGGGGACAGTAATCAGCCCCAGCATTTT. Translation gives CATSRGDSNQPQHF.

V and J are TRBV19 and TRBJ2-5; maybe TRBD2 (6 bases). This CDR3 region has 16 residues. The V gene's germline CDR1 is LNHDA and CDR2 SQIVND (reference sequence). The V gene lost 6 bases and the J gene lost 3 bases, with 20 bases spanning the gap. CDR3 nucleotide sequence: TGTGCCAGTAGCCACTACGAGTGGGCTAGCGAAGAGACCCAGTACTTC. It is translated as CASSHYEWASEETQYF.

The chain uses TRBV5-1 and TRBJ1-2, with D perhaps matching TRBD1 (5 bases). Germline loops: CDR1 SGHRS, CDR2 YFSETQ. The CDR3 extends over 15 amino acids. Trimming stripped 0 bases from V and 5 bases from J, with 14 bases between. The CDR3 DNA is TGCGCCAGCAGCTTGGCCCGGGGGGGAAAGTATGGCTACACCTTC. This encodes CASSLARGGKYGYTF.

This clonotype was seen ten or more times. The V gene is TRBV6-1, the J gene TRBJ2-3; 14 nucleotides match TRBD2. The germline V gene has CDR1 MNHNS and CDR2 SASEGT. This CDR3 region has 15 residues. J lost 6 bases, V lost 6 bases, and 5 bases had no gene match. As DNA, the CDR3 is TGTGCCAGCAGGGTCGGGACTAGCGGGAGTGATACGCAGTATTTT. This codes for CASRVGTSGSDTQYF.

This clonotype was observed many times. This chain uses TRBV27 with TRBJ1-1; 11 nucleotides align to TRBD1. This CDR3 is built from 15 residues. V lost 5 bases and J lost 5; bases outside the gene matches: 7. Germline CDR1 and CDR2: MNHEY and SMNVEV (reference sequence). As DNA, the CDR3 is TGTGCCAGCAGTCCCCTGGACAGGGGGCGAACTGAAGCTTTCTTT. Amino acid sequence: CASSPLDRGRTEAFF.

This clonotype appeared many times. The CDR3 DNA is TGTGCCAGCAGCTTAGGGCTAGCGACCTACGAGCAGTACTTC. This encodes CASSLGLATYEQYF. The rearrangement uses TRBV11-2 and TRBJ2-7; tentative D call: TRBD2 (6 bases). This CDR3 contains 14 residues. V lost 1 base to trimming and J lost 2 bases, with 9 bases between them. Germline CDR1 SGHAT, CDR2 FQNNGV.

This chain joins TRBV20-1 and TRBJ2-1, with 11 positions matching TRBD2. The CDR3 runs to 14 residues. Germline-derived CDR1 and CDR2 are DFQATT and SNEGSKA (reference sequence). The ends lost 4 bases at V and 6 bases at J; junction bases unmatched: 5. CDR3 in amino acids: CSAKDSGRANEQFF. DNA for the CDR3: TGCAGTGCTAAGGATAGCGGGAGGGCCAATGAGCAGTTCTTC.

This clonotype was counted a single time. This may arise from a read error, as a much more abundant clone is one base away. CDR3 in DNA: TGTGCCAGCAGATCGGGCAGGATAAGCAATCAGCCCCAGCATTTT. Its translation: CASRSGRISNQPQHF. This chain uses TRBV6-1 with TRBJ1-5; D unresolved. V was pared by 6 bases and J by 1 base, with 13 bases between. This CDR3 comprises 15 residues. The germline V gene encodes CDR1 MNHNS and CDR2 SASEGT.

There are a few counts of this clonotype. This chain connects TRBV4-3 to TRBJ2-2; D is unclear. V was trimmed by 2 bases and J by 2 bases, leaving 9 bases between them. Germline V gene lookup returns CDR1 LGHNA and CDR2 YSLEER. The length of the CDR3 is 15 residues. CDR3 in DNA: TGCGCCAGCAGCCAATGGGCAGGCAACACCGGGGAGCTGTTTTTT. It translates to CASSQWAGNTGELFF.

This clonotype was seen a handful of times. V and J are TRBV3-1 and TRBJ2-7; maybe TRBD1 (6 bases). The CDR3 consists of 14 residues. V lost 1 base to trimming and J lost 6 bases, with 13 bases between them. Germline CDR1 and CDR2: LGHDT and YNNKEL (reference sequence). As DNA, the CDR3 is TGTGCCAGCAGCCAAGGAGACAGGTTTTCCGAGCAGTACTTC. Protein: CASSQGDRFSEQYF.

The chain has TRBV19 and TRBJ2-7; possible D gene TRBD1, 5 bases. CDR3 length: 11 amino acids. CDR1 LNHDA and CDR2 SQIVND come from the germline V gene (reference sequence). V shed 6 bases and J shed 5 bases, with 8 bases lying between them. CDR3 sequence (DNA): TGTGCCAGTAGGGCAGGGAACGAGCAGTACTTC. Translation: CASRAGNEQYF.

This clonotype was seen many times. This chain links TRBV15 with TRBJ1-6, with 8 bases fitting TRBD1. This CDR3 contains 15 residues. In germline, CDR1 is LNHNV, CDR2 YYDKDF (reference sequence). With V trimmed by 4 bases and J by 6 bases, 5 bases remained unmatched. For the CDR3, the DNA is TGTGCCACCAGCATAGAGACAGGGGCTAATTCACCCCTCCACTTT. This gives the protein CATSIETGANSPLHF.

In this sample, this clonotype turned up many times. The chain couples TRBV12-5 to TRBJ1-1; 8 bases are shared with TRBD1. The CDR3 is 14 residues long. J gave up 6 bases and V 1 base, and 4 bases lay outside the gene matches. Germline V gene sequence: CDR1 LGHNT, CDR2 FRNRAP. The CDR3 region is CASGLGQGNAEAFF. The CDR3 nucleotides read TGTGCTAGTGGTTTGGGACAGGGGAATGCTGAAGCTTTCTTT.